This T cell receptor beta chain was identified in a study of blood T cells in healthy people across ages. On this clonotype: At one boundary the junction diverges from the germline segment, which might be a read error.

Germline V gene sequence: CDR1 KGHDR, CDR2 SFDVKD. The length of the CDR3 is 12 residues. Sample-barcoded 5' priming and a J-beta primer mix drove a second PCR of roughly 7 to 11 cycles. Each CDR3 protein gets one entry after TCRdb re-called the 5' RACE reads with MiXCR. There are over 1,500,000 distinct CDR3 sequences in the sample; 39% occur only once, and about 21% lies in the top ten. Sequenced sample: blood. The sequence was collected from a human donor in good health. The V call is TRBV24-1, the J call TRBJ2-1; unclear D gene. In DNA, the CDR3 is TGTGCCACCAGTGACTATTACAATGAGCGGTTCTTC. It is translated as CATSDYYNERFF.